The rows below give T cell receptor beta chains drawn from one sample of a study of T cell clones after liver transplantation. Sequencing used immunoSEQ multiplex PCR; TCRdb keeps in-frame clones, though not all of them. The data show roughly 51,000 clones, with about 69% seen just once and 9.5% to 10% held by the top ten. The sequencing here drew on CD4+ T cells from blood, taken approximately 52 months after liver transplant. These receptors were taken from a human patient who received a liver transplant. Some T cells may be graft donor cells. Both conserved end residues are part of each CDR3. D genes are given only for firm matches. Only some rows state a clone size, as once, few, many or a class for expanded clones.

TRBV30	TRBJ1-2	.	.	CAWNVWESYGYTF	TGTGCCTGGAATGTTTGGGAGAGCTATGGCTACACCTTC
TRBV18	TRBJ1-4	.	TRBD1	CASSVPGTGTEKLFF	TGTGCCAGCTCAGTACCCGGGACAGGGACTGAAAAACTGTTTTTT
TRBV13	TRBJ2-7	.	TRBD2	CASSSTLLAAQYF	TGTGCCAGCAGCTCCACCTTACTAGCGGCACAGTACTTC
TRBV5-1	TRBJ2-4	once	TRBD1	CASSFDRDANIQYF	TGCGCCAGCAGCTTCGACAGGGATGCAAACATTCAGTACTTC
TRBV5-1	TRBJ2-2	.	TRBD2	CASSGTSGGYTGELFF	TGCGCCAGCAGCGGGACTAGCGGGGGGTACACCGGGGAGCTGTTTTTT
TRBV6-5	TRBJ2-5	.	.	CASSYDREQETQYF	TGTGCCAGCAGTTACGACAGAGAACAAGAGACCCAGTACTTC
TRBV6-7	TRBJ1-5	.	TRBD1	CASSYVWDRGRLSNQPQHF	TGTGCCAGCAGTTACGTGTGGGACAGGGGGCGGCTTAGCAATCAGCCCCAGCATTTT
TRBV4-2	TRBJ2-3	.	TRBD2	CASSQDRAGDDTDTQYF	TGTGCCAGCAGCCAAGATCGGGCGGGGGATGACACAGATACGCAGTATTTT
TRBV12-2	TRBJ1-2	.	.	CASRFGEGYGYTF	TGTGCAAGTCGCTTCGGGGAAGGGTATGGCTACACCTTC
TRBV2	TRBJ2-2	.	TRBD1	CASSIRQGARTGELFF	TGTGCCAGCAGTATTCGACAGGGGGCTAGAACCGGGGAGCTGTTTTTT
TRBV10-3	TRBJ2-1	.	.	CAISEGTDSYNEQFF	TGTGCCATCAGTGAGGGAACGGACTCCTACAATGAGCAGTTCTTC
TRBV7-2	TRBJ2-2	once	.	CASSLLQGRTGELFF	TGTGCCAGCAGCTTACTTCAGGGGAGGACCGGGGAGCTGTTTTTT
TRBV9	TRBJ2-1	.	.	CASSATESSYNEQFF	TGTGCCAGCAGCGCCACAGAGAGCTCCTACAATGAGCAGTTCTTC
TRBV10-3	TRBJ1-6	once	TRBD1	CAISLGQVVNSPLHF	TGTGCCATCAGTCTGGGACAGGTTGTCAATTCACCCCTCCACTTT
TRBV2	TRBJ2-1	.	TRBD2	CASSEATSVNEQFF	TGTGCCAGCAGTGAAGCGACTAGCGTGAATGAGCAGTTCTTC
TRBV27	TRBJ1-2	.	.	CASGRTDSGYGYTF	TGTGCCAGCGGCCGAACGGACAGCGGCTATGGCTACACCTTC
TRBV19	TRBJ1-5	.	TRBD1	CASSIRTGWNQPQHF	TGTGCCAGTAGTATCCGGACAGGGTGGAATCAGCCCCAGCATTTT
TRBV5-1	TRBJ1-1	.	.	CASSQRTGNTEAFF	TGCGCCAGCAGCCAAAGGACGGGGAACACTGAAGCTTTCTTT
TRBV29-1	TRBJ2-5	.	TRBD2	CSVEASGETQYF	TGCAGCGTTGAAGCTAGCGGAGAGACCCAGTACTTC
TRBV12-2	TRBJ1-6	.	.	CASRLSTSGDSYNSPLHF	TGTGCAAGTCGCTTAAGTACCTCGGGAGACTCCTATAATTCACCCCTCCACTTT
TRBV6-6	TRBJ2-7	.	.	CASSSGGARTYEQYF	TGTGCCAGCAGTTCGGGGGGCGCCAGAACCTACGAGCAGTACTTC
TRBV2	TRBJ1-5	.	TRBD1	CASSGGTGPNQPQHF	TGTGCCAGCAGTGGAGGGACAGGCCCAAATCAGCCCCAGCATTTT
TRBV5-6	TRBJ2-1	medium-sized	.	CASSLAGSTVLYEQFF	TGTGCCAGCAGCTTGGCCGGGAGTACGGTCTTATATGAGCAGTTCTTC
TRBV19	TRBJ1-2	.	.	CASSESTGTYGYTF	TGTGCCAGTAGTGAATCGACAGGCACATATGGCTACACCTTC
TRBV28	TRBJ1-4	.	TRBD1	CASSFQDRGRKLFF	TGTGCCAGCAGTTTTCAGGACAGGGGGCGGAAACTGTTTTTT
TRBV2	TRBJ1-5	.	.	CASSPGTGMNQPQHF	TGTGCCAGCAGTCCCGGGACCGGGATGAATCAGCCCCAGCATTTT
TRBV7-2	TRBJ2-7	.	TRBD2	CASSKAGAGGGYYEQYF	TGTGCCAGCAGCAAAGCAGGTGCGGGGGGCGGCTACTACGAGCAGTACTTC
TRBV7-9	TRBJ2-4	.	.	CASSLAVGQGKNIQYF	TGTGCCAGCAGCTTAGCCGTTGGGCAGGGTAAAAACATTCAGTACTTC
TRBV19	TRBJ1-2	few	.	CASSPNEGGYTF	TGTGCCAGTAGTCCCAACGAAGGGGGCTACACCTTC
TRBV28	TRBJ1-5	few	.	CASSRTGPFQPQHF	TGTGCCAGCAGCCGGACGGGACCTTTTCAGCCCCAGCATTTT
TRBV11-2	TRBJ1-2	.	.	CASSSGQFFGYTF	TGTGCCAGCAGCTCTGGACAGTTCTTTGGCTACACCTTC
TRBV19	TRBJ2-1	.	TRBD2	CASSSGLAGGFSYNEQFF	TGTGCCAGTAGTTCTGGGCTAGCGGGGGGGTTTTCCTACAATGAGCAGTTCTTC
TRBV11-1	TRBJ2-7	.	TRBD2	CASSLAVGLADEQYF	TGTGCCAGCAGCTTAGCTGTGGGACTAGCGGACGAGCAGTACTTC
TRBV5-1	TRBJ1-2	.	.	CASSLAGSANYGYTF	TGCGCCAGCAGCTTGGCGGGGAGCGCTAACTATGGCTACACCTTC
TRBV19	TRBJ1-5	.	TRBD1	CASSKDRVQPQHF	TGTGCCAGTAGCAAGGACAGGGTCCAGCCCCAGCATTTT
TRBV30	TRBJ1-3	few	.	CAWSRAHSGNTIYF	TGTGCCTGGAGTCGGGCACACTCTGGAAACACCATATATTTT
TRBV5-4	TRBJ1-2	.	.	CASSQSGWPPHGYTF	TGTGCCAGCAGCCAATCGGGATGGCCCCCGCATGGCTACACCTTC
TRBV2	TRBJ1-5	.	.	CASNGGRGGNQPQHF	TGTGCCAGCAATGGGGGACGGGGGGGCAATCAGCCCCAGCATTTT
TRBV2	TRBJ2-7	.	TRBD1	CASSTDRGGNEQYF	TGTGCCAGCAGCACGGACAGGGGTGGGAACGAGCAGTACTTC
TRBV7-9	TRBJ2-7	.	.	CASSSEGYEQYF	TGTGCCAGCAGCTCCGAAGGCTACGAGCAGTACTTC
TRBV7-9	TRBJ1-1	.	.	CASSLAGVGTEAFF	TGTGCCAGCAGCTTAGCGGGGGTAGGCACTGAAGCTTTCTTT
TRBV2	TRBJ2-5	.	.	CASSEMVQETQYF	TGTGCCAGCAGTGAGATGGTCCAAGAGACCCAGTACTTC
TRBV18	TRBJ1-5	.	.	CASSPNRDSNQPQHF	TGTGCCAGCTCACCCAACAGGGATAGCAATCAGCCCCAGCATTTT
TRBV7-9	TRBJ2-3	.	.	CASSLEGFVTDTQYF	TGTGCCAGCAGCTTAGAGGGGTTCGTGACAGATACGCAGTATTTT